The 24 T cell receptor beta chains reported below all come from one sample, sequenced in a study of shared clonotypes between healthy human individuals. This table comes from immunoSEQ multiplex PCR, and its TCRdb copy is limited to in-frame clones, with some not included. The table records 2 million to 2.5 million clones, 80% to 95% of them present only once. The sequenced sample was naive CD4+ T cells from PBMCs. Subset in this sample: CD45RA+ positively selected. These receptors were taken from a man aged 18-30 years in good health. Some clones in this sample may be carry-over from other donors' samples.

The rearrangement joins TRBV5-5 to TRBJ2-5; D ambiguous. CDR1 and CDR2 from the germline V gene are SGHKS and YYEKEE (reference sequence). V lost 4 bases to trimming and J lost 2 bases, with 3 bases between them. The CDR3 runs to 11 residues. The CDR3: CASSGQETQYF. CDR3 bases: TGTGCCAGCAGCGGTCAAGAGACCCAGTACTTC.

The rearrangement uses TRBV6-5 and TRBJ1-2; TRBD1 matches 8 bases. Unmatched junction bases numbered 9, after V lost 6 bases and J lost 6 bases. This CDR3 has 14 residues. Germline V gives CDR1 MNHEY, CDR2 SVGAGI. CDR3 bases: TGTGCCAGCAGCACTCTGGACAGGGAAAATGGCTACACCTTC. This translates into CASSTLDRENGYTF.

The rearrangement joins TRBV20-1 to TRBJ2-1; no definite D call. V was cut by 4 bases and J by 8 bases, with 9 bases left in between. CDR1 DFQATT and CDR2 SNEGSKA come from the germline V gene (reference sequence). The CDR3 runs to 11 residues. CDR3 region: CSATLSHEQFF. CDR3 nucleotide sequence: TGCAGTGCTACCCTATCCCATGAGCAGTTCTTC.

The chain couples TRBV6-1 to TRBJ2-7; D uncertain. CDR3 length equals 13 residues. The V gene lost 3 bases and the J gene lost 11 bases, with 17 bases spanning the gap. CDR1 is MNHNS, CDR2 SASEGT, per germline. DNA of the CDR3: TGTGCCAGCAGTGACACCCCCTCAGACCGGGAGTACTTC. Amino acid sequence: CASSDTPSDREYF.

The V call is TRBV29-1, the J call TRBJ2-7; 10 nucleotides agree with TRBD1. V gave up 6 bases and J gave up 4 bases; unmatched junction bases: 15. CDR1 is SQVTM, CDR2 ANQGSEA, per germline. CDR3 length: 16 amino acids. CDR3: CSVVKVSGTGAYEQYF. In DNA form, the CDR3 reads TGCAGCGTCGTGAAAGTCTCCGGGACAGGGGCATACGAGCAGTACTTC.

This clone appeared once. The CDR3 DNA is TGTGCCAGCAGCGTAGGAGTGGGCTCCTACGAGCAGTACTTC. It specifies CASSVGVGSYEQYF. The genes are TRBV9 and TRBJ2-7; D is uncertain. Germline lookup yields CDR1 SGDLS and CDR2 YYNGEE. CDR3 size: 14 residues. V gave up 0 bases and J gave up 0 bases, with 7 bases separating them.

Worth noting for this clone: Within the sample, other DNA sequences also encode this same CDR3. The V and J genes are TRBV5-4 and TRBJ2-3; no clear D gene. Germline V CDR1 and CDR2: SGHNT, YYREEE (reference sequence). The CDR3 runs to 15 residues. V was shortened by 1 base and J by 2 bases, with 11 bases between the two germline ends. The CDR3 is CASSLSATSTDTQYF. The CDR3 DNA reads TGTGCCAGCAGCTTGTCGGCAACCTCCACAGATACGCAGTATTTT.

The chain links TRBV5-1 to TRBJ2-1; 14 positions agree with TRBD2. This CDR3 comprises 15 residues. Germline V gives CDR1 SGHRS, CDR2 YFSETQ. V shed 4 bases, J shed 8 bases, and the junction held 5 bases outside the gene matches. DNA of the CDR3: TGCGCCAGCAGCGGGACTAGCGGGAGTGGGTATGAGCAGTTCTTC. Amino acids: CASSGTSGSGYEQFF. The whole variable domain, filled in from reference TRBV5-1 and TRBJ2-1, reads KAGVTQTPRYLIKTRGQQVTLSCSPISGHRSVSWYQQTPGQGLQFLFEYFSETQRNKGNFPGRFSGRQFSNSRSEMNVSTLELGDSALYLCASSGTSGSGYEQFFGPGTRLTVL.

The rearrangement joins TRBV5-1 to TRBJ1-1; TRBD1 aligns across 9 bases. The V segment lost 4 bases and the J segment 0 bases; nucleotides outside the gene matches: 4. Per germline, CDR1 SGHRS and CDR2 YFSETQ. The CDR3 length is 15 residues. The CDR3 reads CASSGRTGVNTEAFF. CDR3 nucleotides: TGCGCCAGCAGCGGTAGGACAGGGGTGAACACTGAAGCTTTCTTT.

About this clone: The identical CDR3 is also encoded by other nucleotide sequences in the sample. V gene TRBV9 combines with J gene TRBJ1-1; D may be TRBD1 (6 bases). The CDR3 sequence is 13 residues long. V was cut by 0 bases and J by 4 bases, with 7 bases left in between. CDR1 and CDR2 (germline): SGDLS, YYNGEE. The CDR3 nucleotides read TGTGCCAGCAGCGTAGACAGGGCCACTGAAGCTTTCTTT. This codes for CASSVDRATEAFF. The full variable domain, with the rest looked up from reference TRBV9 and TRBJ1-1, is DSGVTQTPKHLITATGQRVTLRCSPRSGDLSVYWYQQSLDQGLQFLIQYYNGEERAKGNILERFSAQQFPDLHSELNLSSLELGDSALYFCASSVDRATEAFFGQGTRLTVV.

On this clone: The sample contains more than one DNA sequence encoding this CDR3. This rearrangement joins TRBV5-1 to TRBJ1-1; possible D gene TRBD1, 6 bases. The CDR3 consists of 15 residues. The germline V gene has CDR1 SGHRS and CDR2 YFSETQ. The V end lost 4 bases, the J end lost 2 bases, and 15 bases lay between the germline ends. The CDR3 loop reads CASSPGGARNTEAFF. The CDR3 coding sequence is TGCGCCAGCAGCCCCGGGGGGGCGCGTAACACTGAAGCTTTCTTT.

The chain has TRBV5-1 and TRBJ2-2, with a weak D call TRBD2 (6 bases). Deletions cut 3 bases from V and 6 bases from J, with 9 bases between. Germline V lookup: CDR1 SGHRS, CDR2 YFSETQ. The CDR3 extends over 13 amino acids. CDR3 sequence reads: CASSSGTAGELFF. For the CDR3, the DNA is TGCGCCAGCAGCTCCGGGACTGCCGGGGAGCTGTTTTTT.

The rearrangement uses TRBV28 and TRBJ2-1, with D perhaps TRBD2 (6 bases). V lost 5 bases to trimming and J lost 7 bases, with 21 bases between them. Germline V CDR1 and CDR2: MDHEN, SYDVKM. This CDR3 has 16 residues. For the CDR3, the DNA is TGTGCCAGCAGTGCCACCCCTCCGATGGGGAGGAATGAGCAGTTCTTC. As protein: CASSATPPMGRNEQFF. The full variable domain, in which reference TRBV28 and TRBJ2-1 provide the parts outside the CDR3, is DVKVTQSSRYLVKRTGEKVFLECVQDMDHENMFWYRQDPGLGLRLIYFSYDVKMKEKGDIPEGYSVSREKKERFSLILESASTNQTSMYLCASSATPPMGRNEQFFGPGTRLTVL.

The chain couples TRBV28 to TRBJ1-2, with TRBD1 matching over 9 bases. The germline V gene encodes CDR1 MDHEN and CDR2 SYDVKM. The CDR3 is made up of 15 amino acids. With 4 bases clipped from V and 5 bases from J, the junction kept 8 bases outside the gene matches. DNA of the CDR3: TGTGCCAGCAGTTCCCCGGGACAGGGAGAATATGGCTACACCTTC. It encodes CASSSPGQGEYGYTF.

This clone was picked up one time. V is TRBV7-3 and J is TRBJ2-4; 9 positions agree with TRBD1. The V gene end was trimmed by 5 bases and the J gene end by 6 bases; junction bases not matched to a gene: 5. The germline gives CDR1 SGHTA, CDR2 FQGTGA. The CDR3 is made up of 14 amino acids. The CDR3 DNA reads TGTGCCAGCAGCCCGCCGGGACAGGGAAACATTCAGTACTTC. Its protein is CASSPPGQGNIQYF.

Concerning this clone itself: Other DNA sequences in the sample encode the same CDR3. The chain carries TRBV6-5 and TRBJ1-1; D unclear. Trimming pared 1 base from V and 2 bases from J, leaving 5 bases between. This CDR3 has 13 residues. Germline V lookup: CDR1 MNHEY, CDR2 SVGAGI. CDR3 region: CASSYWLNTEAFF. CDR3 in DNA: TGTGCCAGCAGTTACTGGCTCAACACTGAAGCTTTCTTT.

This chain links TRBV28 with TRBJ2-7; possibly TRBD1 for D (5 bases). V lost 3 bases to trimming and J lost 6 bases, with 15 bases between them. The V gene's germline CDR1 is MDHEN and CDR2 SYDVKM. CDR3 length equals 14 residues. The DNA of the CDR3 is TGTGCCAGCAGTTTGGGGCAGGGTGTTTCCGAGCAGTACTTC. It specifies CASSLGQGVSEQYF.

DNA for the CDR3: TGTGCCAGCAGTTTTCAGGGGCCCTATGGCTACACCTTC. Encoded protein: CASSFQGPYGYTF. The rearrangement joins TRBV27 to TRBJ1-2, with D tentatively TRBD1 (6 bases). The CDR3 is 13 residues long. V lost 3 bases to trimming and J lost 4 bases, with 9 bases between them. The germline gives CDR1 MNHEY, CDR2 SMNVEV (reference sequence).

The chain joins TRBV6-5 to TRBJ2-1; unclear D gene. V was pared by 4 bases and J by 10 bases, with 11 bases between. Germline V gene data show CDR1 as MNHEY and CDR2 as SVGAGI. This CDR3 region has 12 residues. The CDR3 nucleotides read TGTGCCAGCAGTTCCGCTCTCAGGGAGCAGTTCTTC. Encoded protein: CASSSALREQFF.

The chain employs TRBV6-6 and TRBJ2-7; 12 nucleotides match TRBD2. The CDR3 covers 15 residues. V was pared by 9 bases and J by 4 bases, with 10 bases of the junction left unmatched. Germline V CDR1 and CDR2: MNHNY, SVGAGI (reference sequence). The CDR3 region has the DNA TGTGCCAGTGGACTAGCGGGGTCGAGGCGATACGAGCAGTACTTC. The encoded protein is CASGLAGSRRYEQYF.

The J gene is TRBJ2-3, the V gene TRBV5-5; TRBD1 matches 7 bases. There are 16 residues in the CDR3. Germline CDR1 is SGHKS and CDR2 is YYEKEE (reference sequence). J was trimmed by 3 bases and V by 4 bases; bases with no gene match: 11. The CDR3 nucleotides read TGTGCCAGCAGCATCCTAGGGGGCAGCTCTACAGATACGCAGTATTTT. Its translation is CASSILGGSSTDTQYF.

This chain connects TRBV5-4 to TRBJ2-6; 7 positions agree with TRBD1. The CDR3 runs to 15 residues. Germline CDR1 SGHNT, CDR2 YYREEE (reference sequence). J lost 2 bases, V lost 2 bases, and 1 base had no gene match. As DNA, the CDR3 is TGTGCCAGCAGCTTCCAGGGGGCTGGGGCCAACGTCCTGACTTTC. This sequence encodes CASSFQGAGANVLTF. The full variable domain, in which reference TRBV5-4 and TRBJ2-6 provide the parts outside the CDR3, is ETGVTQSPTHLIKTRGQQVTLRCSSQSGHNTVSWYQQALGQGPQFIFQYYREEENGRGNFPPRFSGLQFPNYSSELNVNALELDDSALYLCASSFQGAGANVLTFGAGSRLTVL.

In regard to this clone: The sample holds other DNA sequences that translate to the same CDR3. The V call is TRBV15, the J call TRBJ1-5; unclear D gene. V was cut by 3 bases and J by 0 bases, with 3 bases left in between. The CDR3 contains 13 residues. Germline V gene sequence: CDR1 LNHNV, CDR2 YYDKDF (reference sequence). The CDR3 loop is CATSSNSNQPQHF. The CDR3 DNA sequence: TGTGCCACCAGCAGTAATAGCAATCAGCCCCAGCATTTT.

This chain joins TRBV28 and TRBJ2-1, with 7 positions matching TRBD1. Unmatched junction bases numbered 19, after V lost 5 bases and J lost 0 bases. The CDR3 sequence is 20 residues long. Germline lookup yields CDR1 MDHEN and CDR2 SYDVKM. In nucleotides, the CDR3 is TGTGCCAGCAGTACTGTTCGAGGGACAGATCTGTGGGGCTCCTACAATGAGCAGTTCTTC. It yields the protein CASSTVRGTDLWGSYNEQFF.